These 14 T cell receptor beta chains were sequenced from one sample in a study of T cells in Graves' hyperthyroidism and ophthalmopathy (dated by TCRdb to the late 2010s). The library was built by means of multiplex PCR. The listed sequencing device is Illumina HiSeq 2000. Amplification of TCR beta CDR3 regions was carried out from RNA transcripts. The TCR CDR3 was subjected to a first round of RT-PCR using the HTBI primer set and the Qiagen OneStep RT-PCR kit. Using fastp trimming at Q25 and MiXCR clonotype assembly, TCRdb reanalyzed the public sequencing data and kept in-frame beta chains. CDR3 protein sequences are deduplicated, and each keeps its most common genes and DNA. For this sample the table gives about 420,000 distinct CDR3 sequences, of which around 13% were detected only once. The ten largest clones take up 5% to 6% of the sample. Sequencing was done on a sample of blood. The receptor source for this set is a woman under 30 with Graves' hyperthyroidism.

The rearrangement links TRBV9 to TRBJ1-1; D ambiguous. The germline CDR1 and CDR2 sequences are SGDLS and YYNGEE. Trimming removed 0 bases from V and 1 base from J, with 7 bases in between. The CDR3 runs to 14 residues. CDR3 amino acids: CASSVDNRNTEAFF. CDR3 DNA: TGTGCCAGCAGCGTAGATAACCGGAACACTGAAGCTTTCTTT. The full variable domain, rest sourced from reference TRBV9 and TRBJ1-1, is DSGVTQTPKHLITATGQRVTLRCSPRSGDLSVYWYQQSLDQGLQFLIQYYNGEERAKGNILERFSAQQFPDLHSELNLSSLELGDSALYFCASSVDNRNTEAFFGQGTRLTVV.

This clonotype was observed at least ten times. J is TRBJ2-1 and V is TRBV12-3 or TRBV12-4, with TRBD2 matching over 12 bases. The V segment lost 1 base and the J segment 0 bases; nucleotides outside the gene matches: 7. The CDR3 has 19 amino acids. CDR3 nucleotides: TGTGCCAGCAGTTTAGGCATAGGGACTAGCGGGTTCTCCTACAATGAGCAGTTCTTC. This encodes CASSLGIGTSGFSYNEQFF.

This clonotype was observed many times. V and J are TRBV18 and TRBJ1-5, with D possibly matching TRBD1 (5 bases). CDR1 is KGHSH and CDR2 is LQKENI in the germline V gene. V was shortened by 3 bases and J by 7 bases, with 7 bases between the two germline ends. The CDR3 totals 12 residues. CDR3 amino acids: CASSPEGQPQHF. The CDR3 DNA follows: TGTGCCAGCTCACCCGAGGGGCAGCCCCAGCATTTT. Looking up the rest from reference TRBV18 and TRBJ1-5 gives the full variable domain: NAGVMQNPRHLVRRRGQEARLRCSPMKGHSHVYWYRQLPEEGLKFMVYLQKENIIDESGMPKERFSAEFPKEGPSILRIQQVVRGDSAAYFCASSPEGQPQHFGDGTRLSIL.

The DNA of the CDR3 is TGTGCCAGCAGCTTGAAGGGGGCGAGTAACACCATATATTTT. As protein: CASSLKGASNTIYF. The chain combines TRBV5-5 with TRBJ1-3, with TRBD1 identical over 7 bases. This CDR3 contains 14 residues. The V segment lost 1 base and the J segment 7 bases; nucleotides outside the gene matches: 5. CDR1 and CDR2 (germline): SGHKS, YYEKEE (reference sequence).

This clonotype was counted ten times or more. This chain joins TRBV9 and TRBJ1-2; D is ambiguous. CDR1 and CDR2 from the germline V gene are SGDLS and YYNGEE. The germline V and J ends were trimmed by 4 bases and 4 bases, with 17 bases remaining between them. The CDR3 covers 15 residues. The CDR3 region has the DNA TGTGCCAGCAGCCCTAGTAGGGAGGGTGCCTATGGCTACACCTTC. It translates to CASSPSREGAYGYTF.

J is TRBJ2-7 and V is TRBV10-2; TRBD2 aligns across 11 bases. The CDR3 sequence is 16 residues long. The V gene's germline CDR1 is WSHSY and CDR2 SAAADI. V shed 0 bases and J 6 bases; nucleotides not matched to a gene: 7. The CDR3 coding sequence is TGCGCCAGCAGTGAGTCGGGGGGACTAGCGGAGGGCGAGCAGTACTTC. It is translated as CASSESGGLAEGEQYF.

Many counts were recorded for this clonotype. The CDR3 region is CATSRGAYNEQFF. In nucleotides, the CDR3 is TGTGCCACCAGCAGGGGGGCCTACAATGAGCAGTTCTTC. J is TRBJ2-1 and V is TRBV15; perhaps D is TRBD1 or TRBD2 (5 bases each). Germline V gene lookup returns CDR1 LNHNV and CDR2 YYDKDF (reference sequence). V was clipped by 3 bases and J by 2 bases, with 5 bases between them. The CDR3 is 13 amino acids.

The V call is TRBV28, the J call TRBJ2-2; the D call may be TRBD1 or TRBD2 (5 bases each). V was trimmed by 3 bases and J by 5 bases, leaving 10 bases between them. The CDR3 consists of 14 residues. Germline CDR1 MDHEN, CDR2 SYDVKM. The CDR3 nucleotides read TGTGCCAGCAGTTTTGGGGACCTGACCGGGGAGCTGTTTTTT. This sequence encodes CASSFGDLTGELFF. Full variable domain (missing parts from reference TRBV28 and TRBJ2-2): DVKVTQSSRYLVKRTGEKVFLECVQDMDHENMFWYRQDPGLGLRLIYFSYDVKMKEKGDIPEGYSVSREKKERFSLILESASTNQTSMYLCASSFGDLTGELFFGEGSRLTVL.

In its sample, this clonotype was seen many times. The chain links TRBV7-2 to TRBJ2-3; no firm D call. The germline CDR1 and CDR2 sequences are SGHTA and FQGNSA. CDR3 length equals 13 residues. Trimming removed 5 bases at V and 7 bases at J, with 13 bases between. CDR3 in amino acids: CASSPLDLNTQYF. In DNA form, the CDR3 reads TGTGCCAGCAGCCCTCTTGACCTAAATACGCAGTATTTT.

CDR3 in DNA: TGTGCCAGTAGTACAAAGACAGGGGTGGCAGAGACCCAGTACTTC. It encodes CASSTKTGVAETQYF. The J gene is TRBJ2-5, the V gene TRBV19; the match to TRBD1 covers 8 bases. Trimming at V came to 4 bases and at J to 4 bases, leaving 8 bases not matched to a gene. Germline V gene lookup returns CDR1 LNHDA and CDR2 SQIVND (reference sequence). This CDR3 is built from 15 residues. Full variable domain (rest looked up from reference TRBV19 and TRBJ2-5): DGGITQSPKYLFRKEGQNVTLSCEQNLNHDAMYWYRQDPGQGLRLIYYSQIVNDFQKGDIAEGYSVSREKKESFPLTVTSAQKNPTAFYLCASSTKTGVAETQYFGPGTRLLVL.

This clonotype was counted between two and nine times. The genes are TRBV27 and TRBJ2-7; TRBD2 matches 9 bases. The J segment lost 5 bases and the V segment lost 3 bases, leaving 8 bases of the junction unmatched. The V gene's germline CDR1 is MNHEY and CDR2 SMNVEV (reference sequence). The CDR3 is 15 amino acids. The CDR3, as DNA: TGTGCCAGCAGTTTTATAGCGGGAGAAGCCCACGAGCAGTACTTC. Residues: CASSFIAGEAHEQYF.

The chain has TRBV7-2 and TRBJ2-1, with 15 bases aligning to TRBD2. CDR1 is SGHTA, CDR2 FQGNSA, per germline. Trimming removed 4 bases from V and 8 bases from J; junction bases left unmatched: 6. The CDR3 length is 16 residues. CDR3 in amino acids: CASSSGLAGGLDEQFF. CDR3 in DNA: TGTGCCAGCAGCTCCGGACTAGCGGGAGGGTTAGATGAGCAGTTCTTC.

V usage is TRBV6-2 or TRBV6-3 and J usage is TRBJ1-5; D unresolved. Looked up from germline, CDR1 is MNHEY and CDR2 is SVGEGT. The CDR3 totals 14 residues. V was clipped by 4 bases and J by 5 bases, with 12 bases between them. This CDR3 reads CASSLSGRDQPQHF. In DNA, the CDR3 is TGTGCCAGCAGTTTGTCGGGTAGGGATCAGCCCCAGCATTTT.

V gene TRBV28 combines with J gene TRBJ2-1; weak D call: TRBD1 (5 bases). The assigned J gene may be wrong: the sequence end matches TRBJ2-7 better. The CDR3 length is 19 residues. Germline lookup yields CDR1 MDHEN and CDR2 SYDVKM. The CDR3 DNA sequence: TGTGCCAGCAGTTTAAGCCGCTGGCCTCAGGGTATCCCCTACAATGAGCAGTACTTC. Translation gives CASSLSRWPQGIPYNEQYF.